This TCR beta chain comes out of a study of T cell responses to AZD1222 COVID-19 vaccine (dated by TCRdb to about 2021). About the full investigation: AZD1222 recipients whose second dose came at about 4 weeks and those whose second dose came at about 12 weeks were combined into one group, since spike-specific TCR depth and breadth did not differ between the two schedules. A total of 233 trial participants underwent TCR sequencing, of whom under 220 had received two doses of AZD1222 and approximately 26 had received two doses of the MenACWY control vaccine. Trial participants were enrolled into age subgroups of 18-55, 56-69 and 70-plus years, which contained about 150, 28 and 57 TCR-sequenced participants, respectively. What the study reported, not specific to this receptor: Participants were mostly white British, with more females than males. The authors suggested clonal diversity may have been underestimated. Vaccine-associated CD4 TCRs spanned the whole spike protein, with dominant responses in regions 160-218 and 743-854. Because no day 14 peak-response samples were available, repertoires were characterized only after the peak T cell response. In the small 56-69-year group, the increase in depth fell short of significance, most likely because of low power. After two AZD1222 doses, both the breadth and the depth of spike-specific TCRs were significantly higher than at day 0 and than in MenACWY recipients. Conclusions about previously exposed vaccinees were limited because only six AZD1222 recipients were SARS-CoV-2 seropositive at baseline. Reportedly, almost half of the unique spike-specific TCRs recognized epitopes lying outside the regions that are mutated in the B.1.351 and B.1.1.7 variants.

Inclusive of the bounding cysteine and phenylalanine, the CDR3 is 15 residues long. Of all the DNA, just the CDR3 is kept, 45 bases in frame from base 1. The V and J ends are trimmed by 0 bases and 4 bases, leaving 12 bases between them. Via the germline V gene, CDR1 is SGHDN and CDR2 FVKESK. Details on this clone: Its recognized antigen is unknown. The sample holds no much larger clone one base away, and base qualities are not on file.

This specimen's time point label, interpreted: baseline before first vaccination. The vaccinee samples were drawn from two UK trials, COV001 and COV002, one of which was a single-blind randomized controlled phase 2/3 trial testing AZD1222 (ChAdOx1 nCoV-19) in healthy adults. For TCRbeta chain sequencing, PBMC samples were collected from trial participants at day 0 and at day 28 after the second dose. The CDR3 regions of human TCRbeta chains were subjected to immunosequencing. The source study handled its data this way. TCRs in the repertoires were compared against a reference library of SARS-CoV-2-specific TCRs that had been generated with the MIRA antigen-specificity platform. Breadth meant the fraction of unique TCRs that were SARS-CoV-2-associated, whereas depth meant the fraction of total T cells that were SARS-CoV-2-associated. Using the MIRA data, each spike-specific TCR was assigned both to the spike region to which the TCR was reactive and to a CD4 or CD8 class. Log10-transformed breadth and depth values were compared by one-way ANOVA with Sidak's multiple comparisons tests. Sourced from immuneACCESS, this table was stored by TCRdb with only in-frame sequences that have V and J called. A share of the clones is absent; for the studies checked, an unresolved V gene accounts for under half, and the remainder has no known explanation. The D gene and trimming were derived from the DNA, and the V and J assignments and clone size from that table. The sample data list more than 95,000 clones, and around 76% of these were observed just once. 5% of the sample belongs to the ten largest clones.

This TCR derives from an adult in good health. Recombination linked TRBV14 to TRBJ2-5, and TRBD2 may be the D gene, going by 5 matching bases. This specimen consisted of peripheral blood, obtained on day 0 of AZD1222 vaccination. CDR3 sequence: CASSQERGLRETQYF. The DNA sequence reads TGTGCCAGCAGCCAAGAACGGGGTCTGCGAGAGACCCAGTACTTC. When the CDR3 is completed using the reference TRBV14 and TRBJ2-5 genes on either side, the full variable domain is EAGVTQFPSHSVIEKGQTVTLRCDPISGHDNLYWYRRVMGKEIKFLLHFVKESKQDESGMPNNRFLAERTGGTYSTLKVQPAELEDSGVYFCASSQERGLRETQYFGPGTRLLVL.